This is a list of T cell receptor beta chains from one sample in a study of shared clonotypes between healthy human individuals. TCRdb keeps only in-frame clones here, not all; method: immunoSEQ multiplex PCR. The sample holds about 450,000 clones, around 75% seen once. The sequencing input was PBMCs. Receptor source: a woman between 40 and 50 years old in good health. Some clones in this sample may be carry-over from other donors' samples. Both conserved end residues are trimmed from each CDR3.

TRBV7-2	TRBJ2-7	ASPTRTGGGGHEQY
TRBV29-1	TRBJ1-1	SVPGQGVLNTEAF
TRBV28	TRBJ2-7	ASQGQVDYEQY
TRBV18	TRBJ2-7	ASSPYRLANTYEQY
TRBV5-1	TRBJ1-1	ASSAFMNTEAF
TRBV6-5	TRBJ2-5	ASRPTGGTQY
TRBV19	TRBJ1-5	ASSVQGTQPQH
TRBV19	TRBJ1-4	ASSTTGVNEKLF
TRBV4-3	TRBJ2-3	ASSQDETSGYSSTDTQY
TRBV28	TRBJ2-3	ASSNGLAGITDTQY
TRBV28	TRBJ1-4	ASTSQNEKLF
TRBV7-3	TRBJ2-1	ASSFGTSGPSSYNEQF
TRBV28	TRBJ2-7	ASSMTREKD
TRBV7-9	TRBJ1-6	ASSWDRETAPLH
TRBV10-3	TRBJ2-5	AIRDSSGRTETQY
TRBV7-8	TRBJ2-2	ASSKDFSTGELF
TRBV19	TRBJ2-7	ASSTPGEQY
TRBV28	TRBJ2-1	ASSTSGSTQF
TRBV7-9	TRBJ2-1	ASSYGTSGNEQF
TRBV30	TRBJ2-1	AWSRDLLSSYNEQF
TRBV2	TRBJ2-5	ASNNRGIETQY
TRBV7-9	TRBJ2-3	ASSFGVPLASTDTQY
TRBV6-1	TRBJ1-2	ASSSQTAPNYGYT
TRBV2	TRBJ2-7	ASSATGGGEQY
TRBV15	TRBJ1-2	ATSGGTTYGYT
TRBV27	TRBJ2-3	ASSLLGTGVSTDTQY
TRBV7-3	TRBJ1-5	ASSQGTNQPQH
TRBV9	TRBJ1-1	ASSPRGFTYTEAF
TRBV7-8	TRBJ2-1	ASSSLATGYNEQF
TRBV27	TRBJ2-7	ASSRDRAYEQY
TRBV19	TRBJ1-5	ASSTGDILNQPQH
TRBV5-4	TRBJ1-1	ASSLTTPGAEAF
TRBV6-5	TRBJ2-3	ASKPSTDTQY
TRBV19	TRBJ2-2	ASSLGVTGELF
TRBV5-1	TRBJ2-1	ASSTDRGPMNEQF
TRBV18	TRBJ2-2	ASSPIGGANTGELF
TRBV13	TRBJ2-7	ASSHRGSYEQY
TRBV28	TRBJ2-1	ASSLSRADIYNEQF
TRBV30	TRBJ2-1	ARRGVNEQF
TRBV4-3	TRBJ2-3	ASSQDRSTPADPDTQY
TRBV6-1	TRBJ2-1	ASSTTYNEQF
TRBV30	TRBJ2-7	AWSVGQELYEQY
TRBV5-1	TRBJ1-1	ASRGTGWDTEAF
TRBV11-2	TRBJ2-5	ASSLREYQETQY
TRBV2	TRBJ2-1	ASSQGWRIEQF
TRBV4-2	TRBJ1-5	ASSQDSGFDQPQH
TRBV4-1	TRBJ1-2	ASSQGAVNFVGYGYT
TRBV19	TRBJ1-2	ASSEGYHYGYT
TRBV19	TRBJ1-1	ASSARRRIEAF
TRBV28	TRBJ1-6	ASSLYSASSYNSPLH
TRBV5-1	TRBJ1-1	ASRLGTGGLNTEAF
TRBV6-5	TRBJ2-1	ASNGGRAGYNEQF
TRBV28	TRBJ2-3	ASRPGAYGDTQY
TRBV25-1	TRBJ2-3	ASSESQVRYTDTQY
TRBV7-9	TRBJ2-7	ASSRTDRVSYYEQY
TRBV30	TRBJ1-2	AWNPGLYGYT
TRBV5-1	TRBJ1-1	ASSPGPNTEAF